The sequence of this T cell receptor (beta chain) was determined in a study of blood T cell repertoires in COVID-19. At the level of the study: The study drew acute and convalescent COVID-19 samples from the United States, Italy and Spain. Nucleic acid was either cDNA or gDNA, and it came from T cells, B-cell-depleted T cells, or PBMCs.

Original analysis: Estimation of nucleated cell counts relied on the amplification of reference gene primers. TCRdb's table, derived via immunoSEQ multiplex PCR, lists solely in-frame clones and lacks some. The V and J calls and the clone size are those of that table, but D and trimming were determined from the DNA. The sample yields roughly 20,000 clones, 89% seen once. Trimming removed 3 bases from V and 2 bases from J; junction bases left unmatched: 3. From germline, CDR1 is LGHNA and CDR2 YNFKEQ. This CDR3 spans 16 amino acids. The source of this sequence is a human donor with active COVID-19. The donor label of this sample is uncertain. V usage is TRBV4-2 and J usage is TRBJ2-3; TRBD2 matches 12 bases. What was sequenced was peripheral blood. The CDR3 here is CASSHLAGGITDTQYF. The CDR3 DNA reads TGTGCCAGCAGCCATCTAGCGGGGGGGATCACAGATACGCAGTATTTT.